This T cell receptor (beta chain) is from a study of T cell responses to AZD1222 COVID-19 vaccine. TCRdb's table, derived via immunoSEQ multiplex PCR, lists solely in-frame clones and lacks some. The sample lists around 140,000 clones; approximately 90% were seen once. This clone is a singleton in its sample. The antigen is unknown. Study findings and constraints: Within unmutated variant regions lay the reported targets of nearly half of spike-specific TCRs. A mostly white British donor set with more females was recruited, and clonal diversity was possibly underestimated. Baseline seropositivity characterized only a handful of AZD1222 recipients. Among vaccine-associated CD4 TCRs, coverage spanned spike, with dominance at 160-218 and 743-854.

This CDR3 region has 15 residues. V was trimmed by 1 base and J by 3 bases, leaving 12 bases between them. CDR1 and CDR2 (germline): SGHVS, FQNEAQ. The clonotype originates from an adult in good health. The sample consisted of peripheral blood, taken on day 0 of AZD1222 vaccination. V gene TRBV7-8 combines with J gene TRBJ1-2; D gene uncertain. The CDR3 loop is CASSLVGSPHYGYTF. CDR3 nucleotides: TGTGCCAGCAGCTTAGTGGGCAGCCCCCACTATGGCTACACCTTC.